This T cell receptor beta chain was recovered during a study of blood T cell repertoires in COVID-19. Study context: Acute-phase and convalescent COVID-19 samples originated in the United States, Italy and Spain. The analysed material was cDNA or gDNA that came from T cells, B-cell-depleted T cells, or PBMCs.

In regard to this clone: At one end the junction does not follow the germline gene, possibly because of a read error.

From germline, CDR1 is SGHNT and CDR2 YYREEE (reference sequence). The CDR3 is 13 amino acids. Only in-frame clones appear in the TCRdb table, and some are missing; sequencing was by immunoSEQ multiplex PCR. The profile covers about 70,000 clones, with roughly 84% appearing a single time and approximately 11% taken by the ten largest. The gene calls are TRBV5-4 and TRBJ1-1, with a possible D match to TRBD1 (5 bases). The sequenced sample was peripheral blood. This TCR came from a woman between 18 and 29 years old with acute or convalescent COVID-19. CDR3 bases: TGTGCCAGCAGCTTTCGACAGAACACTAAAGCTTTCTTT. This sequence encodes CASSFRQNTKAFF.